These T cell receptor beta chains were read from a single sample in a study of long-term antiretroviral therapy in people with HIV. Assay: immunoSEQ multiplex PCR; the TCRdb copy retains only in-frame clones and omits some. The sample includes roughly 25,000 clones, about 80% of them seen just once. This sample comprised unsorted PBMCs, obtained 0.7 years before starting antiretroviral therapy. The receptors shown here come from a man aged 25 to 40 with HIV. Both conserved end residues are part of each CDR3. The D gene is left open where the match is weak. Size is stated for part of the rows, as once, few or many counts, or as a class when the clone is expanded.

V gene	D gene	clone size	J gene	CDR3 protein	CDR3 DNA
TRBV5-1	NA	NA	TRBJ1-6	CASSFGVVKTSDSPLHF	TGCGCCAGCAGCTTCGGGGTAGTGAAAACGTCTGATTCACCCCTCCACTTT
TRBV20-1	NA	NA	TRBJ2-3	CSSRATDTQYF	TGCAGCTCGCGGGCCACAGATACGCAGTATTTT
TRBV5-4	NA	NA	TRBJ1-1	CASSRVFENTEAFF	TGTGCCAGCAGCCGGGTCTTTGAAAACACTGAAGCTTTCTTT
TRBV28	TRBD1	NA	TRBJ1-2	CASSPDRVYGYTF	TGTGCCAGCAGTCCAGACAGGGTTTATGGCTACACCTTC
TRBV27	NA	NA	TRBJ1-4	CASRPTGSNEKLFF	TGTGCCAGCAGACCAACAGGGTCTAATGAAAAACTGTTTTTT
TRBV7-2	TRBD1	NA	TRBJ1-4	CASSSAPLTGGEKLFF	TGTGCCAGCAGCTCCGCCCCCTTGACAGGGGGTGAAAAACTGTTTTTT
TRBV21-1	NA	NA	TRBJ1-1	CASSSGGPGAMNTEAFF	TGTGCCAGCAGCTCTGGGGGGCCAGGGGCCATGAACACTGAAGCTTTCTTT
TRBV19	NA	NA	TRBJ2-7	CASSKEGGISYEQYF	TGTGCCAGTAGTAAAGAAGGGGGGATCTCCTACGAGCAGTACTTC
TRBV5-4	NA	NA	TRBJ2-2	CASSPPIDTGELFF	TGTGCCAGCAGCCCTCCGATAGACACCGGGGAGCTGTTTTTT
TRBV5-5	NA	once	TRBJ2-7	CASSLDGDEQYF	TGTGCCAGCAGCTTGGATGGGGACGAGCAGTACTTC
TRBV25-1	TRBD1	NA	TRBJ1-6	CASSSPQGRHSPLHF	TGTGCCAGCAGTTCCCCACAGGGGCGGCATTCACCCCTCCACTTT
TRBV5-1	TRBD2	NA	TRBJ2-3	CASSPGLAGLTSDTQYF	TGCGCCAGCAGCCCCGGACTAGCCGGCCTTACTTCAGATACGCAGTATTTT
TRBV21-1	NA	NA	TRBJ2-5	CASSKKGSQGIDETQYF	TGTGCCAGCAGCAAAAAGGGGTCACAGGGAATTGATGAGACCCAGTACTTC
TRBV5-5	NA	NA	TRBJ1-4	CASSIGPLNEKLFF	TGTGCCAGCAGCATCGGGCCTCTTAATGAAAAACTGTTTTTT
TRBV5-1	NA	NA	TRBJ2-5	CASSLRGLVQETQYF	TGCGCCAGCAGCCTACGGGGACTGGTTCAAGAGACCCAGTACTTC
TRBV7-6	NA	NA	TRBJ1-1	CASSFSLNTEAFF	TGTGCCAGCAGCTTTAGTCTGAACACTGAAGCTTTCTTT
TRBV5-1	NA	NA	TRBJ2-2	CASSLGSGSNTGELFF	TGCGCCAGCAGCTTGGGTTCAGGGTCGAACACCGGGGAGCTGTTTTTT
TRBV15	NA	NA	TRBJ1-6	CATSRGPMTVNSPLHF	TGTGCCACCAGCAGAGGGCCGATGACAGTCAATTCACCCCTCCACTTT
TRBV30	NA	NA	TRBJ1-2	CAWMGRAPSYGYTF	TGTGCCTGGATGGGTAGGGCCCCGTCCTATGGCTACACCTTC
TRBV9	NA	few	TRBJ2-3	CASSVAGGLTDTQYF	TGTGCCAGCAGCGTAGCGGGGGGCCTCACAGATACGCAGTATTTT
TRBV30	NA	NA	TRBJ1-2	CAWSAAGEGYTF	TGTGCCTGGAGTGCGGCAGGGGAAGGCTACACCTTC
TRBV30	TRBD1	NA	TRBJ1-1	CAWTPFGAGTGGRVAFF	TGTGCCTGGACCCCCTTCGGAGCAGGGACAGGGGGCCGGGTAGCTTTCTTT
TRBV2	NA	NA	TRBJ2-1	CASSEQGPSSYNEQFF	TGTGCCAGCAGTGAACAGGGACCCAGCTCCTACAATGAGCAGTTCTTC
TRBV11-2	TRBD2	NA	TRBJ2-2	CASSLDLPSGRAITGELFF	TGTGCCAGCAGCTTAGATCTTCCTAGCGGGAGGGCAATCACCGGGGAGCTGTTTTTT
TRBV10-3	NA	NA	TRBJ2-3	CAISESGLGETDTQYF	TGTGCCATCAGTGAGTCAGGGTTGGGGGAAACAGATACGCAGTATTTT
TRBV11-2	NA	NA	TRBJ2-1	CASSKGEVTWGNEQFF	TGTGCCAGCAGCAAAGGAGAGGTTACATGGGGGAATGAGCAGTTCTTC
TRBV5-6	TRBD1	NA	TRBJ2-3	CASSPKGGLVVTDTQYF	TGTGCCAGCAGCCCGAAAGGGGGCCTGGTGGTCACAGATACGCAGTATTTT
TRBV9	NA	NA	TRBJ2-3	CASSVETGPPQYF	TGTGCCAGCAGCGTAGAAACAGGGCCACCGCAGTATTTT
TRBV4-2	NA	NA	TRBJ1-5	CASSHGRGNQPQHF	TGTGCCAGCAGCCATGGGCGGGGCAATCAGCCCCAGCATTTT
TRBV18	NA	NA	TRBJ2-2	CASSPLQNTGELFF	TGTGCCAGCTCACCACTACAGAACACCGGGGAGCTGTTTTTT
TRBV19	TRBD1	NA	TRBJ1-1	CASSIDRDRGLNTEAFF	TGTGCCAGTAGTATAGACCGGGACAGGGGTTTGAACACTGAAGCTTTCTTT
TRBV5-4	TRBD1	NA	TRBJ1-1	CASSSTGRGNTEAFF	TGTGCCAGCAGCTCGACAGGGCGCGGGAACACTGAAGCTTTCTTT
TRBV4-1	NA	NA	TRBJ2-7	CASSQKLGVWEQYF	TGCGCCAGCAGCCAAAAGTTGGGGGTTTGGGAGCAGTACTTC
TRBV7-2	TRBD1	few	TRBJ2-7	CASSSGTGSSYEQYF	TGTGCCAGCAGCTCCGGGACAGGGAGCTCCTACGAGCAGTACTTC
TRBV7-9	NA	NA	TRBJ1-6	CASSLFGDNSPLHF	TGTGCCAGCAGCTTATTCGGGGATAATTCACCCCTCCACTTT
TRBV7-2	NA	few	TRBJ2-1	CASSLGPLGGGLYEQFF	TGTGCCAGCAGCTTAGGTCCACTAGGAGGGGGCCTATACGAGCAGTTCTTC
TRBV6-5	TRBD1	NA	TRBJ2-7	CASSLSRGPGEQYF	TGTGCCAGCAGTTTATCGAGGGGGCCTGGGGAGCAGTACTTC
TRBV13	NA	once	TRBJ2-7	CASSYRSSLSYEQYF	TGTGCCAGCAGTTATCGCTCCAGTCTCTCCTACGAGCAGTACTTC
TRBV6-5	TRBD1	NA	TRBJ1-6	CASSTSTGGHSPLHF	TGTGCCAGCAGCACCTCGACAGGGGGGCATTCACCCCTCCACTTT
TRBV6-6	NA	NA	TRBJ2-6	CASSYLSSGANVLTF	TGTGCCAGCAGTTACCTCAGCTCTGGGGCCAACGTCCTGACTTTC